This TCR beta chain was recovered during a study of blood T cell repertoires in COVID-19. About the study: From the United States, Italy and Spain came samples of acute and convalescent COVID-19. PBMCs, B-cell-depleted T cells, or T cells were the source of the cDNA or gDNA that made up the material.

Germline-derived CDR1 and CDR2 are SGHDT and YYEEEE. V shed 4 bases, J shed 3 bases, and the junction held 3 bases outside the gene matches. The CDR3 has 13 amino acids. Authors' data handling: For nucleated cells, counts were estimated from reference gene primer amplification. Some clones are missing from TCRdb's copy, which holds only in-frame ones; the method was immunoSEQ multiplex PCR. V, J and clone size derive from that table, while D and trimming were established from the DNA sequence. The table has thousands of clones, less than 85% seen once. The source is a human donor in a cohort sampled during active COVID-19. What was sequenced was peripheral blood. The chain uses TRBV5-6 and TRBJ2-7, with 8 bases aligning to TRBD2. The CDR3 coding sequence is TGTGCCAGCAGCACCGGGACTAGCTACGAGCAGTACGTC. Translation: CASSTGTSYEQYV.